This T cell receptor beta chain was observed in a study of T cell repertoires in cytomegalovirus infection. Looking at the study overall: Selected CMV epitopes included recently identified HLA-C-restricted ones as well as well-studied HLA-B-restricted ones. General study points: HLA-C-restricted CMV-specific TCR beta clonotypes were dominant in the ex vivo response. Pooled public TCR beta family frequency picked out CMV carriers with the relevant HLA.

TCRdb independently ran MiXCR on the reads; one entry per CDR3 protein. The repertoire has approximately 590,000 distinct CDR3 sequences, around 40% of them found once; the top ten carry around 50%. With regard to this clonotype: Its matching antigen is unknown.

The CDR3 is made up of 16 amino acids. Germline CDR1 and CDR2: SGHVS and FQNEAQ. With 1 base clipped from V and 1 base from J, the junction kept 7 bases outside the gene matches. The chain links TRBV7-8 to TRBJ2-7; 7 nucleotides agree with TRBD2. The sequencing used cultured PBMCs, collected from culture after CMV antigen stimulation. The TCR sequence derives from a human donor in good health (CMV status not recorded). Some clones in this sample may be carry-over from other donors' samples. CDR3 sequence (DNA): TGTGCCAGCAGCTTAGGCTGGCGGGAGTTATCCTACGAGCAGTACTTC. It encodes CASSLGWRELSYEQYF. Full variable domain (outside the CDR3, taken from reference TRBV7-8 and TRBJ2-7): GAGVSQSPRYKVAKRGQDVALRCDPISGHVSLFWYQQALGQGPEFLTYFQNEAQLDKSGLPSDRFFAERPEGSVSTLKIQRTQQEDSAVYLCASSLGWRELSYEQYFGPGTRLTVT.